Listed below are T cell receptor beta chains from one sample, sequenced in a study of breast tumors, draining lymph nodes, adjacent tissues. From the multiplex PCR reads, TCRdb called clonotypes with MiXCR, one entry per CDR3 protein. Of more than 10,000 distinct CDR3 sequences listed, about 70% are singletons. The specimen was tumor-adjacent breast tissue. The receptor source for this set is a female donor with breast cancer. Some clones in this sample may be carry-over from other donors' samples. CDR3s include the opening cysteine and the closing phenylalanine or tryptophan. Each record gives: J gene, clone size, D gene, V gene, CDR3 DNA, CDR3 protein. The D gene is left open where the match is weak. Not all rows give a size; the values are once, few, many and, for expanded clones, a class.

TRBJ2-7	NA	TRBD1	TRBV6-5	TGTGCCAGCAGCCAACGGACAGGAACGGTGGGGTCCGAGCAGTACTTC	CASSQRTGTVGSEQYF
TRBJ2-7	NA	NA	TRBV10-3	TGTGCCATCAGTGGGGCAACCTACGAGCAGTACTTC	CAISGATYEQYF
TRBJ2-5	few	NA	TRBV7-2	TGTGCCAGCAGCTCTCTTCACCTGTCAGAGACCCAGTACTTC	CASSSLHLSETQYF
TRBJ2-1	few	TRBD2	TRBV29-1	TGCAGCGTTGGCTGGCGGGAGGGCCGCGATGAGCAGTTCTTC	CSVGWREGRDEQFF
TRBJ2-1	large	TRBD2	TRBV12-3/TRBV12-4	TGTGCCAGCAGAAACGCGGGAGGCCGGGGTGAGCAGTTCTTC	CASRNAGGRGEQFF
TRBJ2-3	many	TRBD1	TRBV7-9	TGTGCCAGCAGCCCGGGACAGAGCACAGATACGCAGTATTTT	CASSPGQSTDTQYF
TRBJ2-2	NA	NA	TRBV7-2	TGTGCCAGCAGCTTATCTCGGGTTGGGGCCGGGGAGCTGTTTTTT	CASSLSRVGAGELFF
TRBJ2-5	medium-sized	NA	TRBV20-1	TGCAGTGCTAGTGGAGGGCGGGAGACCCAGTACTTC	CSASGGRETQYF
TRBJ1-5	NA	NA	TRBV2	TGTGCCAGCAGTGCCAGGACCCCTAATCAGCCCCAGCATTTT	CASSARTPNQPQHF
TRBJ2-1	NA	NA	TRBV5-1	TGCGCCAGCAGCTTGTTACGGGGCGGGAACTTGGGTGAGCAGTTCTTC	CASSLLRGGNLGEQFF
TRBJ2-5	NA	NA	TRBV9	TGTGCCAGCAGCCCCTACCGGGACCGACGAGAGACCCAGTACTTC	CASSPYRDRRETQYF
TRBJ2-7	NA	NA	TRBV6-1	TGTGCCAGCAGCGAGGGACGTCTCTACGATCGGTACTTC	CASSEGRLYDRYF
TRBJ2-1	NA	NA	TRBV7-9	TGTGCCAGCAGCTCTCGAACACTACGCCAGTTCTTC	CASSSRTLRQFF
TRBJ2-3	NA	TRBD2	TRBV12-3/TRBV12-4	TGTGCCAGCAGTTTGGGCCTAGCGGGAGTAAGGGATACGCAGTATTTT	CASSLGLAGVRDTQYF
TRBJ2-5	NA	TRBD2	TRBV4-2	TGTGCCAGCAGCTACGGGACTAGCGGGAGGGAGACCCAGTACTTC	CASSYGTSGRETQYF
TRBJ2-5	NA	NA	TRBV7-2	TGCGCCAGCAGCCGAACGGGCAGGGGAGGGACCCAGTACTTC	CASSRTGRGGTQYF
TRBJ2-7	NA	TRBD1	TRBV4-1	TGCGCCAGCAGCCAAAGGACAGGGTCTGGAAACGAGCAGTACTTC	CASSQRTGSGNEQYF
TRBJ2-1	many	TRBD2	TRBV5-1	TGCGCCAGCAGCTCTTCCGGACTAAGCGGGGGCTCCTACAATGAGCAGTTCTTC	CASSSSGLSGGSYNEQFF
TRBJ2-3	NA	NA	TRBV12-3/TRBV12-4	TGTGCCAGCAGTTCTCTGTTGCCCCCAGATACGCAGTATTTT	CASSSLLPPDTQYF
TRBJ2-1	NA	TRBD1	TRBV19	TGTGCCAGTAGTATAGGGTACCGACAGGGAAGAGGTGAGCAGTTCTTC	CASSIGYRQGRGEQFF
TRBJ2-2	NA	TRBD2	TRBV5-1	TGCGCCAGCAGCTTGCTGGGGACTAGCGCGACCACCGGGGAGCTGTTTTTT	CASSLLGTSATTGELFF
TRBJ2-3	many	NA	TRBV5-8	TGTGCCAGCAGCTTGGTAGGAGATACGCAGTATTTT	CASSLVGDTQYF
TRBJ1-2	once	NA	TRBV2	TGTGCCAGGAGTGGGCAGGGGAAACTCCCTAACTATGGCTACACCTTC	CARSGQGKLPNYGYTF
TRBJ2-3	NA	TRBD1	TRBV7-2	TGTGCCAGCAGCTTAGCCCGTTTGGACAGGGTGGGGGATACGCAGTATTTT	CASSLARLDRVGDTQYF
TRBJ2-2	NA	NA	TRBV6-1	TGTGCCAGCAACCAACAGGGATCGACCGGGGAGCTGTTTTTT	CASNQQGSTGELFF